This passage covers 12 T cell receptor beta chains from one sample sequenced in a study of PD-1 blockade in classical Hodgkin lymphoma. Time point noted: cycle 4 day 1 (C4D1), after 5 to 7 weeks of nivolumab. The patients all showed relapse after autologous stem cell transplantation, while their brentuximab vedotin exposure varied. Here immunoSEQ multiplex PCR was the method, and the copy in TCRdb shows in-frame clones only, minus some. The sample carries about 90,000 clones, under 85% recorded once. The source was peripheral blood mononuclear cells (PBMCs), collected before the fourth cycle of nivolumab. All receptors derive from a human donor with classical Hodgkin lymphoma.

The V and J genes are TRBV2 and TRBJ1-5; 10 bases match TRBD1. V lost 4 bases to trimming and J lost 7 bases; unmatched junction nucleotides: 4. There are 14 residues in the CDR3. Germline lookup yields CDR1 SNHLY and CDR2 FYNNEI. This CDR3 is CASSGQGADQPQHF. The CDR3 DNA reads as TGTGCCAGCAGTGGACAGGGGGCGGACCAGCCCCAGCATTTT.

The chain combines TRBV7-2 with TRBJ2-2; D remains unclear. Trimming took 5 bases from V and 1 from J, leaving 8 bases between them. CDR1 and CDR2 (germline): SGHTA, FQGNSA. The CDR3 extends over 14 amino acids. Here the CDR3 DNA reads TGTGCCAGCAGCCGGACCCTGAACACCGGGGAGCTGTTTTTT. It translates to CASSRTLNTGELFF.

Worth noting for this clone: One junction end does not reproduce the germline sequence, and a read error may be involved. The chain joins TRBV5-1 to TRBJ1-1; no reliable D call. Germline V gene data show CDR1 as SGHRS and CDR2 as YFSETQ. The CDR3 has 13 amino acids. The CDR3 region has the DNA TGCGCCAGCACCTTGCGAAGGAACACTGAAGCTTTCTTT. Its translation is CASTLRRNTEAFF.

This chain links TRBV10-3 with TRBJ2-7, with 11 bases aligning to TRBD1. The CDR3 spans 14 residues. Per the germline V gene, CDR1 is ENHRY and CDR2 is SYGVKD. Losses at the gene ends were 6 bases for V and 3 bases for J; bases not matched to a gene: 4. This CDR3 is CAIRAGQGGYEQYF. Written as DNA, the CDR3 is TGTGCCATCAGGGCGGGACAGGGGGGCTACGAGCAGTACTTC.

This rearrangement joins TRBV4-1 to TRBJ2-2; TRBD1 aligns across 7 bases. This CDR3 comprises 16 residues. Germline CDR1 is MGHRA and CDR2 is YSYEKL. Trimming cost V 4 bases and J 4 bases; bases outside gene matches: 9. CDR3 protein: CASSPGRDSFTGELFF. The DNA for the CDR3 is TGCGCCAGCAGCCCAGGCCGGGACAGCTTCACCGGGGAGCTGTTTTTT.

This chain links TRBV19 with TRBJ1-5, with no clear D. This CDR3 has 12 amino acids. Germline values: CDR1 LNHDA, CDR2 SQIVND (reference sequence). Trimming took 10 bases from V and 11 from J, leaving 18 bases between them. As DNA, the CDR3 is TGTGCCACCTCAGAACCATTAGGAGCCCAGCATTTT. As protein: CATSEPLGAQHF.

This chain joins TRBV9 and TRBJ2-7; D is unresolved. The CDR3 spans 12 residues. V was clipped by 4 bases and J by 6 bases, with 11 bases between them. The germline gives CDR1 SGDLS, CDR2 YYNGEE. The CDR3 protein is CASSPQGLEQYF. DNA of the CDR3: TGTGCCAGCAGCCCCCAAGGGCTCGAGCAGTACTTC.

The chain is built from TRBV7-7 and TRBJ2-7; 9 bases are shared with TRBD1. In germline, CDR1 is SSHAT, CDR2 FNYEAQ (reference sequence). The CDR3 consists of 14 residues. The J segment lost 3 bases and the V segment lost 3 bases, leaving 3 bases of the junction unmatched. CDR3 region: CASSLGQGNYEQYF. DNA for the CDR3: TGTGCCAGCAGCTTGGGACAGGGTAACTACGAGCAGTACTTC.

The chain combines TRBV5-4 with TRBJ2-7; 7 nucleotides line up with TRBD2. J was trimmed by 2 bases and V by 4 bases; bases with no gene match: 12. The CDR3 extends over 16 amino acids. Germline V gives CDR1 SGHNT, CDR2 YYREEE (reference sequence). In DNA form, the CDR3 reads TGTGCCAGCAGCACCCGACAGCGGGGCGATCCCTACGAGCAGTACTTC. Its translation: CASSTRQRGDPYEQYF.

The CDR3 DNA follows: TGCGCCAGCAGCCACCCCGGGCTAGCGGTGATGGATACGCAGTATTTT. It encodes CASSHPGLAVMDTQYF. This chain links TRBV4-1 with TRBJ2-3; 7 bases map to TRBD2. V shed 3 bases and J 6 bases; nucleotides not matched to a gene: 12. The CDR3 is made up of 16 amino acids. The germline V gene has CDR1 MGHRA and CDR2 YSYEKL.

This clone showed up just once. V gene TRBV28 combines with J gene TRBJ2-7; TRBD1 matches at 7 bases. This CDR3 comprises 14 residues. Germline CDR1 and CDR2: MDHEN and SYDVKM. V lost 6 bases and J lost 4; bases outside the gene matches: 9. CDR3 sequence reads: CASSPTGTDYEQYF. The CDR3 DNA reads TGTGCCAGCAGCCCCACCGGGACAGATTACGAGCAGTACTTC.

The genes are TRBV2 and TRBJ1-4; TRBD1 is a possible D gene (6 bases). Germline CDR1 and CDR2: SNHLY and FYNNEI. CDR3 length equals 15 residues. The V end lost 8 bases, the J end lost 2 bases, and 15 bases lay between the germline ends. The CDR3 is CASLRGPTTNEKLFF. CDR3 sequence (DNA): TGTGCCAGCCTCAGGGGACCAACGACTAATGAAAAACTGTTTTTT.